These T cell receptor beta chains were read from a single sample in a study of T cell changes during pregnancy in multiple sclerosis. Here immunoSEQ multiplex PCR was the method, and the copy in TCRdb shows in-frame clones only, minus some. The sample holds 26,000 or so clones, roughly nine tenths seen once. Sequencing was performed on CD4+ T cells from peripheral blood mononuclear cells, taken in the first trimester of pregnancy. All receptors derive from a female donor in good health, enrolled as a control in a pregnancy study. CDR3s include the opening cysteine and the closing phenylalanine or tryptophan. The D gene is left open where the match is weak. Clone size appears in some rows only: once, few, many, or a class for an expanded clone.

>TRBV27|TRBJ2-1|-|-
TGTGCCAGCAGTTTTAGGGAGTCTGGAAATGAGCAGTTCTTC
CASSFRESGNEQFF
>TRBV7-2|TRBJ2-7|TRBD2|-
TGTGCCAGCAGCACCCGGACTAGAAACGAGCAGTACTTC
CASSTRTRNEQYF
>TRBV5-1|TRBJ1-2|-|once
TGCGCCAGCAGCTCCCAGAACTATGGCTACACCTTC
CASSSQNYGYTF
>TRBV19|TRBJ1-2|-|once
TGTGCCAGTACCCCGGATCGAGGGCTCTATGGCTACACCTTC
CASTPDRGLYGYTF
>TRBV7-3|TRBJ2-3|TRBD1|-
TGTGCCAGCAGCACGACAGGGTCAGATACGCAGTATTTT
CASSTTGSDTQYF
>TRBV7-2|TRBJ2-2|-|-
TGTGCCAGCAGCTTAGAGGCGGGAATGACCGGGGAGCTGTTTTTT
CASSLEAGMTGELFF
>TRBV19|TRBJ2-1|TRBD1|-
TGTGCCAGTACCAGATCTGGGACAGGGTTCAATGAGCAGTTCTTC
CASTRSGTGFNEQFF
>TRBV5-1|TRBJ2-3|TRBD1|-
TGCGCCAGCACCTTGGTCCAGGGGGCTTCCGCCCGGGCAGATACGCAGTATTTT
CASTLVQGASARADTQYF
>TRBV29-1|TRBJ2-1|TRBD2|-
TGCAGCGTCCCCGGCGGCGGGAGCCCCTACAATGAGCAGTTCTTC
CSVPGGGSPYNEQFF
>TRBV7-2|TRBJ2-1|TRBD2|-
TGTGCCAGCAGCTTCGGGGCTAGCGGGGGGCGGGAGCAGTTCTTC
CASSFGASGGREQFF
>TRBV19|TRBJ1-2|-|-
TGTGCCAGTAGTATAGCCGGGCACGAGGGCTCCTATGGCTACACCTTC
CASSIAGHEGSYGYTF
>TRBV7-3|TRBJ2-3|TRBD1|-
TGTGCCAGCAGCCTAGGACAGGGCACAGATACGCAGTATTTT
CASSLGQGTDTQYF
>TRBV18|TRBJ1-4|TRBD1|once
TGTGCCAGCTCACCATTAGGGGGCCTTAATGAAAAACTGTTTTTT
CASSPLGGLNEKLFF
>TRBV6-5|TRBJ1-5|TRBD1|few
TGTGCCAGCAGCCAAACACAGGGGGCGAGTCAGCCCCAGCATTTT
CASSQTQGASQPQHF
>TRBV19|TRBJ2-7|-|-
TGTGCCAGTAGCCTAAGCCAGCGGGAGCAGTACTTC
CASSLSQREQYF
>TRBV19|TRBJ2-2|TRBD1|-
TGTGCCAGTAGTGTGACAGGGGGTGCCGGGGAGCTGTTTTTT
CASSVTGGAGELFF
>TRBV6-5|TRBJ1-2|TRBD1|few
TGTGCCAGCAGTTACGACAGGGTCTATGGCTACACCTTC
CASSYDRVYGYTF
>TRBV19|TRBJ2-2|TRBD1|-
TGTGCCAGTAGTATCGACAGGGGGTGGACCGGGGAGCTGTTTTTT
CASSIDRGWTGELFF
>TRBV19|TRBJ2-6|-|once
TGTGCCAGTAAAGAGAGACAAAACTCTGGGGCCAACGTCCTGACTTTC
CASKERQNSGANVLTF
>TRBV19|TRBJ1-1|-|-
TGTGCCAGTAGTATAGTGGGGGGGATAACTGAAGCTTTCTTT
CASSIVGGITEAFF
>TRBV7-3|TRBJ2-2|-|-
TGTGCCAGCAGCTTAGGGGGCGGCACCGGGGAGCTGTTTTTT
CASSLGGGTGELFF
>TRBV21-1|TRBJ2-7|-|-
TGTGCCAGCAGCATTCTAGCGGGTGAATACTTC
CASSILAGEYF
>TRBV2|TRBJ1-2|TRBD1|-
TGTGCCAGCAGTGAGAGAGTCGGACAGGGGTTTAATGGCTACACCTTC
CASSERVGQGFNGYTF
>TRBV19|TRBJ2-2|TRBD2|-
TGTGCCAGTAGTATTGGGGGAGGGGCGGTGAACACCGGGGAGCTGTTTTTT
CASSIGGGAVNTGELFF
>TRBV11-3|TRBJ2-2|TRBD2|-
TGTGCCAGCAGCCCCGGACTAGCGAGAACCGGGGAGCTGTTTTTT
CASSPGLARTGELFF
>TRBV11-3|TRBJ2-2|TRBD2|-
TGTGCCAGCAGCTTGGCGGGGGGGCCGTCCGGGGAGCTGTTTTTT
CASSLAGGPSGELFF
>TRBV11-2|TRBJ2-7|TRBD1|-
TGTGCCAGCAGCGCGCAGTGGACAGGGGGAAGGTACGAGCAGTACTTC
CASSAQWTGGRYEQYF
>TRBV9|TRBJ2-1|TRBD2|-
TGTGCCAGCAGCGGAATCCAGCGGGGGGGGTACAATGAGCAGTTCTTC
CASSGIQRGGYNEQFF
>TRBV2|TRBJ2-5|-|-
TGTGCCACCACCCGCTTGGAGTTCCAAGAGACCCAGTACTTC
CATTRLEFQETQYF
>TRBV7-2|TRBJ2-1|TRBD2|-
TGTGCCAGCACGCGTGCTAGCGGCGGGATGAATGAGCAGTTCTTC
CASTRASGGMNEQFF
>TRBV10-3|TRBJ2-7|TRBD1|-
TGTGCCATCAGAGATGTTGGACAGGGCTACGAGCAGTACTTC
CAIRDVGQGYEQYF
>TRBV12-5|TRBJ2-3|-|few
TGTGCTAGTGATAGGGAGGACCGAACAGATACGCAGTATTTT
CASDREDRTDTQYF
>TRBV28|TRBJ2-7|TRBD2|-
TGTGCCAGCACCGAACACGGGGGGAACTACGAGCAGTACTTC
CASTEHGGNYEQYF
>TRBV4-2|TRBJ1-5|-|-
TGTGCCAGCAGCCAACCGGGACAAGCTAATCAGCCCCAGCATTTT
CASSQPGQANQPQHF
>TRBV7-6|TRBJ2-1|-|-
TGTGCCAGCAGCTTAGCGCACGCTATCCGTCCCGGGGACAATGAGCAGTTCTTC
CASSLAHAIRPGDNEQFF
>TRBV7-2|TRBJ2-7|TRBD2|-
TGTGCCAGCAGCTTAGCACCGGGACTAGCGGGAGTCGAGCAGTACTTC
CASSLAPGLAGVEQYF
>TRBV7-2|TRBJ2-2|TRBD2|-
TGTGCCAGCAGCTTAGGCCTAGCGGGGATCACCGGGGAGCTGTTTTTT
CASSLGLAGITGELFF
>TRBV5-1|TRBJ2-1|TRBD2|-
TGCGCCAGCAGCCCGGGACTAGCGGGGGGGCAAGGTGAGCAGTTCTTC
CASSPGLAGGQGEQFF
>TRBV29-1|TRBJ2-7|-|-
TGCAGCGCTAGGACAGTTTCCTACGAGCAGTACTTC
CSARTVSYEQYF
>TRBV30|TRBJ1-1|-|-
TGTGCCTGGAGTGAGCTGATGAACACTGAAGCTTTCTTT
CAWSELMNTEAFF
>TRBV6-1|TRBJ2-7|-|-
TGTGCCAGCAGGACGGCGTGGGGCGGTAACTACGAGCAGTACTTC
CASRTAWGGNYEQYF
>TRBV5-1|TRBJ2-2|-|-
TGCGCCAGCAGCCCACAGGGAATGCCTACCGGGGAGCTGTTTTTT
CASSPQGMPTGELFF
>TRBV6-5|TRBJ2-2|-|-
TGTGCCAGCAGCCCAGGGCTGAACACCGGGGAGCTGTTTTTT
CASSPGLNTGELFF
>TRBV2|TRBJ1-1|-|-
TGTGCCAGCAGTTCCCGGGGGTATGTGAACACTGAAGCTTTCTTT
CASSSRGYVNTEAFF
>TRBV2|TRBJ1-3|TRBD1|-
TGTGCCAGCAGTGGGGGACAGTGGGGAAACACCATATATTTT
CASSGGQWGNTIYF
>TRBV28|TRBJ2-7|-|once
TGTGCCAGCACCGGTGTGTGGGGAGGCGACTACGAGCAGTACTTC
CASTGVWGGDYEQYF